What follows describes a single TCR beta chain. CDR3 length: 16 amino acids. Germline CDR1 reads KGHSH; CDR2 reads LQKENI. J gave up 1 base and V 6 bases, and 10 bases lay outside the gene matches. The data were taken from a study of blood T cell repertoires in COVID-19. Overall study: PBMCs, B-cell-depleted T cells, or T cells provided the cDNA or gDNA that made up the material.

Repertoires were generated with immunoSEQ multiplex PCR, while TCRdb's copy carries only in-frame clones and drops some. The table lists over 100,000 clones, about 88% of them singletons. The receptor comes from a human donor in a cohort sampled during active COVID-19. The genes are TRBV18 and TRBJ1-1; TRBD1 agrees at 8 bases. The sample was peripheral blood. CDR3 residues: CASSLTTGTGNTEAFF. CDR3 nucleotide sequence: TGTGCCAGCTCGCTCACCACTGGGACAGGGAACACTGAAGCTTTCTTT.